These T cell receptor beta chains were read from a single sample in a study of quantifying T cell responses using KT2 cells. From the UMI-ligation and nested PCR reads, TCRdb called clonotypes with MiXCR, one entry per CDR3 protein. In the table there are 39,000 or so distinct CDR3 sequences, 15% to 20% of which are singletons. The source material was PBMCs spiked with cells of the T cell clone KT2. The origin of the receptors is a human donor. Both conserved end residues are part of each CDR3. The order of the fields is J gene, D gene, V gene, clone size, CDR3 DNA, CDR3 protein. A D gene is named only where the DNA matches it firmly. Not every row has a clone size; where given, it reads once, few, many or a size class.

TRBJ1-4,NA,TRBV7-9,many,TGTGCCAGCAGCTGGGAGCTCAATGAAAAACTGTTTTTT,CASSWELNEKLFF
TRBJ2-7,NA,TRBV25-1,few,TGTGCCAGCAGTGCCTCAGCTGCGGACGAGCAGTACTTC,CASSASAADEQYF
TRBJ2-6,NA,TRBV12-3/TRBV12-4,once,TGTGCCAGCAGTTTAGCTAGGGCCAACGTCCTGACTTTC,CASSLARANVLTF
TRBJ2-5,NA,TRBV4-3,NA,TGCGCCAGCAGCCAGGTCTTAAACCAAGAGACCCAGTACTTC,CASSQVLNQETQYF
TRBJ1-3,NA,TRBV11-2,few,TGTGCCAGCAGCTTCCCCACCGGGGGCGAGACTAGCTCTGGAAACACCATATATTTT,CASSFPTGGETSSGNTIYF
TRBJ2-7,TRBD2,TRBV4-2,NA,TGTGCCAGCAGCCAAGTCGGGACTAGCGGGAGTTACGAGCAGTACTTC,CASSQVGTSGSYEQYF
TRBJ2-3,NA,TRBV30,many,TGTGCCTGGAGTGTAGGTGGGGGTAGCACAGATACGCAGTATTTT,CAWSVGGGSTDTQYF
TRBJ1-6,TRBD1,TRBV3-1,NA,TGTGCCAGCAGCCTCCGGGACAGCAATTCACCCCTCCACTTT,CASSLRDSNSPLHF
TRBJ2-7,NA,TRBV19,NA,TGTGCCAGTAGTCCCGGGACACCTCACTACGAGCAGTACTTC,CASSPGTPHYEQYF
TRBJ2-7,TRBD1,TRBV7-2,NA,TGTGCCAGCAGCCCCCAGGGACAGGGCCCCTACGAGCAGTACTTC,CASSPQGQGPYEQYF
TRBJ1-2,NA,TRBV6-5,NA,TGTGCCAGTAATCCTGGAGGGAACTATGGCTACACCTTC,CASNPGGNYGYTF
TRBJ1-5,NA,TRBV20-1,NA,TGCAGTGCCGCAACCACCAATGGATGGCCCCAGCATTTT,CSAATTNGWPQHF
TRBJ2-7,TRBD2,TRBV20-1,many,TGCAGTGCTAGTTCAACTAGCGGATACGAGCAGTACTTC,CSASSTSGYEQYF
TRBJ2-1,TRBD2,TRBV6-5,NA,TGTGCCAGCAGTTACTCTCTACTAGCGGGAGATACTTACAATGAGCAGTTCTTC,CASSYSLLAGDTYNEQFF
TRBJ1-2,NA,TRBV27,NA,TGTGCCAGCGCCCCATGGCAGGGAGCTAACTATGGCTACAACTTC,CASAPWQGANYGYNF
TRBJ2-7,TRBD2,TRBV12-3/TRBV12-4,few,TGTGCCAGCAGGGGACTAGCGGGAGGCGGCGAGCAGTACTTC,CASRGLAGGGEQYF
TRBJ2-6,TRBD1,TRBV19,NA,TGTGCCAGCGTAGGGGACAGCCTCTCTGGGGCCAACGTCCTGACTTTC,CASVGDSLSGANVLTF
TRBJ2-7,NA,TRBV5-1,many,TGCGCCAGCTCCGACGGACAAACCTACGAGCAGTACTTC,CASSDGQTYEQYF
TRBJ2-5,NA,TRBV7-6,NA,TGTGCCAGCAGCCCCCGGGTTGGGGGTGGGGAGACCCAGTACTTC,CASSPRVGGGETQYF
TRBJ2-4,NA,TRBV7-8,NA,TGTGCCAGCAGCTTATATGGCGTTGCTCTAACCAAAAACATTCAGTACTTC,CASSLYGVALTKNIQYF
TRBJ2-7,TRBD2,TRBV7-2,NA,TGTGCCAGCAGGGGGACTAGCGGGGGGCCGTCGAACCTTTACGAGCAGTACTTC,CASRGTSGGPSNLYEQYF
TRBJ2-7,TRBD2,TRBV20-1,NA,TGCAGTGCTATAGCGGGAGCGTCCAGCGATAGGGAGCAGTACTTC,CSAIAGASSDREQYF
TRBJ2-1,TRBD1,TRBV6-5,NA,TGTGCCAGCAGTAGAGGACAGGGCCGTTTCGAGCAGTTCTTC,CASSRGQGRFEQFF
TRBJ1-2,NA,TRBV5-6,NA,TGTGCCAGCAGCTCTTGGGGGGGAGCTAACTATGGCTACACCTTC,CASSSWGGANYGYTF
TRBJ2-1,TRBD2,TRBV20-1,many,TGCAGTGCTACCTTTTCCAGGACTAGCGGGGGGAGTCGGAATGAGCAGTTCTTC,CSATFSRTSGGSRNEQFF
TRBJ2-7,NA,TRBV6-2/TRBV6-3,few,TGTGCCAGCAGTTACGGGCCAGCTACCTACGAGCAGTACTTC,CASSYGPATYEQYF
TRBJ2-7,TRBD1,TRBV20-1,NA,TGCAGTGCTAGAGGGACAGGGTTGTACGAGCAGTACTTC,CSARGTGLYEQYF
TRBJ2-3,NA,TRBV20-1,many,TGCAGTGCTAGAGACCTAAAGACACGGACAGATACGCAGTATTTT,CSARDLKTRTDTQYF
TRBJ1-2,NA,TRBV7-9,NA,TGTGCCAGCAGCTTATCCGGCGTTTTAGATGGCTACACCTTC,CASSLSGVLDGYTF
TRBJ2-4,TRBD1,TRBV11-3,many,TGTGCCAGCAGCTCACAGGGACAGGGTTCAATTCAGTACTTC,CASSSQGQGSIQYF
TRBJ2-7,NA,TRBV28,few,TGTGCCACCTCGGACAGGGAGGGCTCCTACGAGCAGTACTTC,CATSDREGSYEQYF
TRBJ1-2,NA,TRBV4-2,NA,TGTGCCAGCAGCCAAGATCCGAGCCCGGACAACTATGGCTACACCTTC,CASSQDPSPDNYGYTF
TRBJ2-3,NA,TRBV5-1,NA,TGCGCCAGCAGGGAGGTGGCGGGATTCACAGATACGCAGTATTTT,CASREVAGFTDTQYF
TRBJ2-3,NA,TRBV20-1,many,TGCAGTGCTAGAGTCGGGAGTAAAAGCACAGATACGCAGTATTTT,CSARVGSKSTDTQYF
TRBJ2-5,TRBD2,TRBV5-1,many,TGCGCCAGCAGCTCCCCGGCGGGGGGAGAGACCCAGTACTTC,CASSSPAGGETQYF
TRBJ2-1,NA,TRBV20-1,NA,TGCAGTGCTAGAACTCCCTGGGGGGAGAACAATGAGCAGTTCTTC,CSARTPWGENNEQFF
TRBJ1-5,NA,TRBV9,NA,TGTGCCAGCAGCGCCGGGACTGGGGATCGCCCCCAGCATTTT,CASSAGTGDRPQHF
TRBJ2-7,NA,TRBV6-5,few,TGTGCCAGCAGTTATGACAGACAGCCAGTCCACGAGCAGTACTTC,CASSYDRQPVHEQYF
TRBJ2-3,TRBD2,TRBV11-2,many,TGTGCCAGCAGCCGAGAGCGGGGGCCGACAGATACGCAGTATTTT,CASSRERGPTDTQYF
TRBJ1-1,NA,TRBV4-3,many,TGCGCCAGCAGCCAAGTTGGAGAAGGGTACACTGAAGCTTTCTTT,CASSQVGEGYTEAFF
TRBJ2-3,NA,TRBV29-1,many,TGCAGCGGGGAAACAGGGACAGATACGCAGTATTTT,CSGETGTDTQYF
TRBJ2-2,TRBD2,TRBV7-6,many,TGTGCCACAACGCGCCTAGCGGGACCTACCGGGGAGCTGTTTTTT,CATTRLAGPTGELFF
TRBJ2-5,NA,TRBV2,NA,TGTGCCAGCAGTGAAGCCCCACACAGGGCCGGGGAGACCCAGTACTTC,CASSEAPHRAGETQYF
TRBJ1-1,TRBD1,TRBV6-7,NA,TGTGCCAGCAGTAGCCGGACAGGCGTAGAGACTGAAGCTTTCTTT,CASSSRTGVETEAFF
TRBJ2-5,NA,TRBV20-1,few,TGCAGTGCTAGAGATTTAAAGACCCAGTACTTC,CSARDLKTQYF
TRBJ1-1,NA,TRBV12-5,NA,TGTGCTAGTGGTGGGGGAGGCAGCCCCACTGAAGCTTTCTTT,CASGGGGSPTEAFF
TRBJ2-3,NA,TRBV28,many,TGTGCCAGCAGGCAGCCTAGCACAGATACGCAGTATTTT,CASRQPSTDTQYF
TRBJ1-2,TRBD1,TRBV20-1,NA,TGCAGTGCTAGCCAGAGGGACAGGCCCGACTATGGCTACACCTTC,CSASQRDRPDYGYTF
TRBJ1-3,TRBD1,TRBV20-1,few,TGCAGTGCTAGCGCAGGGGGAGTTGGAAACACCATATATTTT,CSASAGGVGNTIYF
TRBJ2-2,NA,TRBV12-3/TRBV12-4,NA,TGTGCCAGCACTCGCGGGACGGTCACCGGGGAGCTGTTTTTT,CASTRGTVTGELFF
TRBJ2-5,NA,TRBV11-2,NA,TGTGCCAGCAGCTTAGATTGGGGAAAGCAAGAGACCCAGTACTTC,CASSLDWGKQETQYF
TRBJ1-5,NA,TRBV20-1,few,TGCAGTGCATCCCAGGGGTTCATCAATCAGCCCCAGCATTTT,CSASQGFINQPQHF
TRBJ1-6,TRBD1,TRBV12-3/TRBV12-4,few,TGTGCCAGCAGTCTGACCTTAGGGACAGGGTTTGGGAATTCACCCCTCCACTTT,CASSLTLGTGFGNSPLHF
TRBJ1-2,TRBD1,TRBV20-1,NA,TGCAGTGCTAGTTGGACAGGGGGCAGTAACTATGGCTACACCTTC,CSASWTGGSNYGYTF
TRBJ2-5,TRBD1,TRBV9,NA,TGTGCCAGCAGCGCGTTGACAGGGGGCGAAGAGACCCAGTACTTC,CASSALTGGEETQYF
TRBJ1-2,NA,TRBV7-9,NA,TGTGCCAGCAGCTCTATTGAAGGGGTCAGATCGAACTATGGCTACACCTTC,CASSSIEGVRSNYGYTF
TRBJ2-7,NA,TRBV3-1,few,TGTGCCAGCAGCCAAGTCGGCGGTATAATCTACGAGCAGTACTTC,CASSQVGGIIYEQYF
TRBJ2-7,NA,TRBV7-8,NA,TGTGCCAGCAGCTTAGAGGTGGACGTTGGCGAGCAGTACTTC,CASSLEVDVGEQYF
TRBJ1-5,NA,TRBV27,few,TGTGCCAGCAGTTTTGGATATAGCAATCAGCCCCAGCATTTT,CASSFGYSNQPQHF